Below are 24 T cell receptor beta chains sequenced from a single sample in a study of T cell responses to AZD1222 COVID-19 vaccine. Generated by immunoSEQ multiplex PCR, the TCRdb table keeps only in-frame clones and is missing some. The table lists roughly 95,000 clones, roughly 90% of them singletons, with less than 3.5% in the top ten. The starting material was peripheral blood, obtained on day 0 of AZD1222 vaccination. These TCRs come from an adult in good health.

CDR3 sequence: CASSELAGAETQYF. CDR3 DNA: TGTGCCAGCAGTGAACTAGCGGGAGCTGAGACCCAGTACTTC. V usage is TRBV2 and J usage is TRBJ2-5, with 10 bases matching TRBD2. Germline-derived CDR1 and CDR2 are SNHLY and FYNNEI. This CDR3 contains 14 residues. V shed 2 bases and J 5 bases; nucleotides not matched to a gene: 2.

The chain uses TRBV4-1 and TRBJ1-3, with D hard to call. The CDR3 consists of 15 residues. CDR1 is MGHRA, CDR2 YSYEKL, per germline. V was trimmed by 0 bases and J by 0 bases, leaving 6 bases between them. The CDR3 sequence is CASSQERGSGNTIYF. CDR3 bases: TGCGCCAGCAGCCAAGAGCGGGGCTCTGGAAACACCATATATTTT.

The genes are TRBV11-2 and TRBJ1-3; TRBD1 agrees at 9 bases. Trimming at V came to 5 bases and at J to 3 bases, leaving 5 bases not matched to a gene. The CDR3 contains 15 residues. Germline V gives CDR1 SGHAT, CDR2 FQNNGV. The CDR3 here is CASSPRTGVGNTIYF. The CDR3 DNA sequence: TGTGCCAGCAGCCCACGGACAGGGGTTGGAAACACCATATATTTT.

This rearrangement joins TRBV10-3 to TRBJ2-7, with TRBD2 as a possible D gene (7 bases). Trimming removed 4 bases from V and 4 bases from J, with 17 bases in between. CDR3 size: 15 residues. Germline V gene sequence: CDR1 ENHRY, CDR2 SYGVKD. CDR3 sequence (DNA): TGTGCCATCAGTGCGGGGGCTAGCGGACTATACGAGCAGTACTTC. Translation: CAISAGASGLYEQYF.

The V gene is TRBV25-1, the J gene TRBJ2-7, with D perhaps matching TRBD1 (7 bases). CDR1 MGHDK and CDR2 SYGVNS come from the germline V gene. The CDR3 has 17 residues. Trimming removed 3 bases from V and 4 bases from J, with 22 bases in between. DNA of the CDR3: TGTGCCAGCAGTGAGGTTGGGAACAGGGGAGGTTTTTACGAGCAGTACTTC. Translating it yields CASSEVGNRGGFYEQYF.

This chain uses TRBV6-5 with TRBJ1-5; D may be TRBD1 (5 bases). This CDR3 is 14 amino acids long. V shed 6 bases and J shed 6 bases, with 15 bases lying between them. Germline V gene lookup returns CDR1 MNHEY and CDR2 SVGAGI. Here the CDR3 reads CASSRDGSTQPQHF. The DNA for the CDR3 is TGTGCCAGCAGCAGGGACGGCTCCACTCAGCCCCAGCATTTT.

The chain uses TRBV5-4 and TRBJ1-3; D may be TRBD1 (5 bases). CDR3 size: 15 residues. Per the germline V gene, CDR1 is SGHNT and CDR2 is YYREEE (reference sequence). The V and J ends lost 3 bases and 4 bases respectively, with 14 bases between them. CDR3: CASSSLQEAGNTIYF. The DNA for the CDR3 is TGTGCCAGCAGCTCACTACAGGAGGCGGGAAACACCATATATTTT.

V usage is TRBV5-1 and J usage is TRBJ1-2; D remains unclear. The CDR3 runs to 14 residues. The germline V and J ends were trimmed by 0 bases and 0 bases, with 6 bases remaining between them. Germline CDR1 SGHRS, CDR2 YFSETQ. In nucleotides, the CDR3 is TGCGCCAGCAGCTTGGGCATAGCTAACTATGGCTACACCTTC. It codes for CASSLGIANYGYTF.

CDR3 nucleotides: TGTGCCAGCAGGGGCTCCGGAGCATCTTACGAGCAGTACTTC. It codes for CASRGSGASYEQYF. The rearrangement uses TRBV7-8 and TRBJ2-7; D is unresolved. Between the trimmed V and J ends, which lost 6 bases and 4 bases, there was a span of 16 bases. The germline CDR1 and CDR2 sequences are SGHVS and FQNEAQ. The CDR3 contains 14 residues.

This clone was recorded only once. V is TRBV5-1 and J is TRBJ2-7, with a weak D call TRBD2 (5 bases). The V end was cut by 4 bases, the J end by 6 bases, with 14 bases between. Germline V gene data show CDR1 as SGHRS and CDR2 as YFSETQ. CDR3 length: 13 residues. The CDR3 reads CASSLQTRGEQYF. The DNA for the CDR3 is TGCGCCAGCAGCCTACAGACTCGGGGCGAGCAGTACTTC.

V usage is TRBV28 and J usage is TRBJ1-1, with unresolved D. Trimming stripped 3 bases from V and 1 base from J, with 3 bases between. CDR1 and CDR2 from the germline V gene are MDHEN and SYDVKM. This CDR3 spans 12 amino acids. The CDR3 bases are TGTGCCAGCAGTTTCAGGAACACTGAAGCTTTCTTT. Protein sequence: CASSFRNTEAFF.

This sequence joins TRBV7-2 and TRBJ1-6; a possible D gene is TRBD1 (6 bases). Germline CDR1 is SGHTA and CDR2 is FQGNSA. The CDR3 spans 17 residues. V shed 6 bases and J shed 5 bases, with 20 bases lying between them. The CDR3 sequence: CASSTKGGGVDNSPLHF. Written as DNA, the CDR3 is TGTGCCAGCAGTACCAAGGGGGGGGGCGTTGATAATTCACCCCTCCACTTT.

J is TRBJ2-7 and V is TRBV5-6; a possible D gene is TRBD1 (6 bases). V gave up 0 bases and J gave up 3 bases, with 13 bases separating them. Germline V CDR1 and CDR2: SGHDT, YYEEEE. The CDR3 length is 15 residues. The CDR3 DNA sequence: TGTGCCAGCAGCTTGGTATACAGGGCGAACTACGAGCAGTACTTC. Its protein product is CASSLVYRANYEQYF.

This chain connects TRBV18 to TRBJ2-7; D not resolved. The germline gives CDR1 KGHSH, CDR2 LQKENI. The CDR3 runs 13 residues. The V and J ends lost 6 bases and 4 bases respectively, with 13 bases between them. CDR3 bases: TGTGCCAGCTCGGATCAGGTGCAATACGAGCAGTACTTC. Protein: CASSDQVQYEQYF.

The rearrangement links TRBV7-9 to TRBJ1-5; D gene ambiguous. The CDR3 extends over 15 amino acids. V gave up 4 bases and J gave up 0 bases, with 10 bases separating them. Germline V lookup: CDR1 SEHNR, CDR2 FQNEAQ (reference sequence). In DNA form, the CDR3 reads TGTGCCAGCAGCTCCAGCGGGGTTAGCAATCAGCCCCAGCATTTT. Translating gives CASSSSGVSNQPQHF.

The rearrangement uses TRBV12-2 and TRBJ1-5; the table's D call of TRBD1 was not tested on the DNA. TRBV12-2 is labeled a pseudogene. This CDR3 spans 13 amino acids. This CDR3 is CASRFEGVQPQHF. DNA of the CDR3: TGTGCAAGTCGCTTTGAGGGGGTCCAGCCCCAGCATTTT.

The gene calls are TRBV7-3 and TRBJ2-3, with D possibly TRBD2 on 6 matching bases. The CDR3 is 15 amino acids. V was trimmed by 6 bases and J by 2 bases, leaving 15 bases between them. In germline, CDR1 is SGHTA, CDR2 FQGTGA. The CDR3 here is CASSFTGLSTDTQYF. CDR3 DNA: TGTGCCAGCAGTTTTACGGGACTTTCCACAGATACGCAGTATTTT.

The chain has TRBV19 and TRBJ2-7, with D uncertain. The CDR3 extends over 13 amino acids. Germline CDR1 is LNHDA and CDR2 is SQIVND (reference sequence). The V end lost 3 bases, the J end lost 7 bases, and 13 bases lay between the germline ends. The CDR3 sequence is CASSITHFEEQYF. The CDR3 DNA sequence: TGTGCCAGTAGTATCACCCACTTCGAGGAGCAGTACTTC.

The CDR3 bases are TGTGCCAGCAGCCCGTTGGTAGTTAGCTCCTACAATGAGCAGTTCTTC. It yields the protein CASSPLVVSSYNEQFF. V is TRBV9 and J is TRBJ2-1; D remains unclear. Germline assignment: CDR1 SGDLS and CDR2 YYNGEE. The CDR3 contains 16 residues. V gave up 4 bases and J gave up 0 bases, with 14 bases separating them.

The V and J genes are TRBV12-5 and TRBJ2-3; D gene ambiguous. V was shortened by 1 base and J by 1 base, with 6 bases between the two germline ends. The CDR3 loop spans 14 amino acids. Germline values: CDR1 LGHNT, CDR2 FRNRAP. Written as DNA, the CDR3 is TGTGCTAGTGGTTTGGAGGCAGGCACAGATACGCAGTATTTT. This codes for CASGLEAGTDTQYF.

CDR3 protein: CASSEAVGSNQPQHF. CDR3 sequence (DNA): TGTGCCAGCAGTGAAGCAGTAGGAAGCAATCAGCCCCAGCATTTT. This chain uses TRBV2 with TRBJ1-5; no clear D. Trimming cost V 0 bases and J 1 base, with 7 bases left between them. This CDR3 is 15 amino acids long. CDR1 and CDR2 from the germline V gene are SNHLY and FYNNEI.

This chain links TRBV2 with TRBJ2-5; TRBD2 matches at 7 bases. This CDR3 region has 14 residues. The ends lost 4 bases at V and 5 bases at J; junction bases unmatched: 7. In germline, CDR1 is SNHLY, CDR2 FYNNEI. In nucleotides, the CDR3 is TGTGCCAGCAGTGTTGGACTAGGGTACGAGACCCAGTACTTC. This codes for CASSVGLGYETQYF.

This chain links TRBV28 with TRBJ1-1; 9 bases match TRBD1. CDR1 is MDHEN and CDR2 is SYDVKM in the germline V gene. Trimming cost V 6 bases and J 4 bases; bases outside gene matches: 3. CDR3 length: 13 amino acids. Here the CDR3 DNA reads TGTGCCAGCAGCCGACAGGGGGGCACTGAAGCTTTCTTT. As protein: CASSRQGGTEAFF.

The V call is TRBV18, the J call TRBJ1-1, with TRBD1 as a possible D gene (6 bases). This CDR3 has 17 residues. The germline V and J ends were trimmed by 1 base and 0 bases, with 15 bases remaining between them. Germline loops: CDR1 KGHSH, CDR2 LQKENI. The CDR3 is CASSPLRGDLVNTEAFF. CDR3 sequence (DNA): TGTGCCAGCTCACCACTAAGGGGGGATTTGGTGAACACTGAAGCTTTCTTT.